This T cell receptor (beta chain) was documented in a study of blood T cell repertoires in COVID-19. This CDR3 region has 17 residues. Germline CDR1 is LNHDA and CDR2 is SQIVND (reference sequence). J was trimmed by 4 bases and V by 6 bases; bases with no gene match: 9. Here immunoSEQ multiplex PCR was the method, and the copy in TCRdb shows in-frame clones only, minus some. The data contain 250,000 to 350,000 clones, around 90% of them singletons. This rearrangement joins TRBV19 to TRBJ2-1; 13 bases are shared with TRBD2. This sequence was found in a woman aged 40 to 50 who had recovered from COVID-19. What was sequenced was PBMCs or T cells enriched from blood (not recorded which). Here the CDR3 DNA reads TGTGCCAGTAGAGACCTTTGGACTAGCGGGAGATACAATGAGCAGTTCTTC. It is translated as CASRDLWTSGRYNEQFF.